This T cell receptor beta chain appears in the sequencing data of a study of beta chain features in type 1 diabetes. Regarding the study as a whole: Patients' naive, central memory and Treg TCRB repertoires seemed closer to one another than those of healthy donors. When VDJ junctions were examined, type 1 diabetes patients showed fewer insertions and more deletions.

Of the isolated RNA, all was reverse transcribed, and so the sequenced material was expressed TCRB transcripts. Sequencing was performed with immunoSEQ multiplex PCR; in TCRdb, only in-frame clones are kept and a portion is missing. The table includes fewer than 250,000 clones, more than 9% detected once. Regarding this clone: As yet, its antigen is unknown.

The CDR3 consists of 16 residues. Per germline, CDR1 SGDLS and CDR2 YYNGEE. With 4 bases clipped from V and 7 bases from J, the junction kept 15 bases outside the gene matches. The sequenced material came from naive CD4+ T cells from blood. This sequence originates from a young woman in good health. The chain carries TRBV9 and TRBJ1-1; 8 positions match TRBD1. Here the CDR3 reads CASSSQTGAAMVEAFF. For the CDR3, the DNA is TGTGCCAGCAGCTCCCAGACAGGGGCCGCGATGGTTGAAGCTTTCTTT.